Listed below are T cell receptor beta chains from one sample, sequenced in a study of glioma-infiltrating T cells after dendritic cell vaccination. Method: immunoSEQ multiplex PCR; TCRdb's copy keeps in-frame clones and lacks some. Of over 80,000 clones in the sample, approximately 90% were seen once. The material was blood, obtained before dendritic cell vaccination. These receptors were collected from a human donor with glioblastoma. Each CDR3 is given with its conserved first and last residue. The order of the fields is V gene, D gene, clone size, J gene, CDR3 protein, CDR3 DNA. D genes are given only for firm matches. Clone size appears in some rows only: once, few, many, or a class for an expanded clone.

>TRBV2|.|.|TRBJ2-7
CASSDSPRVGYEQYF
TGTGCCAGCAGTGATTCCCCCAGGGTGGGCTACGAGCAGTACTTC
>TRBV7-9|.|.|TRBJ1-1
CASRSNTIAFF
TGTGCCAGCAGATCAAACACGATCGCTTTCTTT
>TRBV2|.|.|TRBJ1-5
CASSAMGTAGGNQPQHF
TGTGCCAGCAGTGCCATGGGCACTGCGGGAGGCAATCAGCCCCAGCATTTT
>TRBV27|.|.|TRBJ1-6
CASSLWARDSYNSPLHF
TGTGCCAGCAGTTTATGGGCCAGGGATTCCTATAATTCACCCCTCCACTTT
>TRBV9|.|.|TRBJ1-2
CASSVGGWGYTF
TGTGCCAGCAGCGTAGGGGGCTGGGGCTACACCTTC
>TRBV2|.|.|TRBJ2-3
CASSPSTDTQYF
TGTGCCAGCAGTCCTAGCACAGATACGCAGTATTTT
>TRBV7-3|TRBD1|.|TRBJ1-6
CASSCIRQGAAYNSPLHF
TGTGCCAGCAGCTGTATCAGACAGGGGGCAGCCTATAATTCACCCCTCCACTTT
>TRBV7-2|.|.|TRBJ2-5
CASSLGTLQETQYF
TGTGCCAGCAGCCTCGGGACTCTCCAAGAGACCCAGTACTTC
>TRBV6-6|.|.|TRBJ2-7
CASRTDSYEQYF
TGTGCCAGCAGGACTGATAGCTACGAGCAGTACTTC
>TRBV7-2|.|once|TRBJ1-1
CASSPRGYQAFF
TGTGCCAGCAGCCCGAGAGGGTATCAAGCTTTCTTT
>TRBV2|TRBD2|.|TRBJ2-7
CASKTSGLLREQYF
TGTGCCAGCAAGACTAGCGGACTGCTACGCGAGCAGTACTTC
>TRBV2|TRBD1|.|TRBJ1-4
CASSEYGTGDEKLFF
TGTGCCAGCAGTGAGTACGGGACAGGGGATGAAAAACTGTTTTTT
>TRBV7-2|.|.|TRBJ2-5
CASSGTGYETQYF
TGTGCCAGCAGCGGAACAGGGTACGAGACCCAGTACTTC
>TRBV2|.|.|TRBJ2-5
CASTPMRGTETQYF
TGTGCCAGCACCCCCATGAGGGGGACAGAGACCCAGTACTTC
>TRBV10-3|TRBD1|.|TRBJ2-7
CAISPFKDRVSEQYF
TGTGCCATCAGCCCGTTCAAGGACAGGGTCAGCGAGCAGTACTTC
>TRBV19|.|.|TRBJ2-7
CASTASGPIYEQYF
TGTGCCAGTACGGCCAGCGGCCCGATCTACGAGCAGTACTTC
>TRBV30|.|.|TRBJ2-5
CAWSVGETQYF
TGTGCCTGGAGTGTCGGAGAGACCCAGTACTTC
>TRBV10-2|.|.|TRBJ1-1
CASMYSMNTEAFF
TGCGCCAGCATGTACAGCATGAACACTGAAGCTTTCTTT
>TRBV29-1|.|.|TRBJ2-3
CSFRNTDTQYF
TGCAGCTTCAGGAACACAGATACGCAGTATTTT
>TRBV27|.|once|TRBJ2-1
CASSFIPFGGWNEQFF
TGTGCCAGCAGTTTCATCCCTTTCGGGGGATGGAATGAGCAGTTCTTC
>TRBV19|.|.|TRBJ1-3
CASSIQDSGNTIYF
TGTGCCAGTAGTATCCAGGATTCTGGAAACACCATATATTTT
>TRBV6-1|TRBD1|.|TRBJ1-1
CASSGGRQGGTEAFF
TGTGCCAGCAGTGGGGGGAGACAGGGGGGGACTGAAGCTTTCTTT
>TRBV4-1|.|.|TRBJ1-3
CASSQDYRTGNTIYF
TGCGCCAGCAGCCAAGATTACAGAACTGGAAACACCATATATTTT
>TRBV10-2|TRBD1|few|TRBJ2-1
CASSEKGADYNEQFF
TGCGCCAGCAGTGAAAAGGGGGCGGACTACAATGAGCAGTTCTTC
>TRBV5-1|TRBD1|.|TRBJ2-1
CASSVRDRGLNEQFF
TGCGCCAGCAGCGTTCGGGACAGGGGGCTAAATGAGCAGTTCTTC
>TRBV4-1|TRBD1|.|TRBJ1-4
CASSPSPPGQGAGANEKLFF
TGCGCCAGCAGCCCTTCGCCCCCGGGACAGGGGGCAGGAGCTAATGAAAAACTGTTTTTT
>TRBV11-3|.|.|TRBJ1-3
CASSYSSPTRPGNTIYF
TGTGCCAGCAGCTACTCATCCCCAACCCGTCCTGGAAACACCATATATTTT
>TRBV7-9|.|.|TRBJ2-3
CATTPVGGESTDTQYF
TGTGCCACCACGCCCGTTGGCGGGGAGAGCACAGATACGCAGTATTTT
>TRBV7-9|TRBD2|.|TRBJ2-5
CASSRTSGRVGQQETQYF
TGTGCCAGCAGCCGGACTAGCGGGAGGGTGGGACAACAAGAGACCCAGTACTTC
>TRBV19|.|.|TRBJ1-4
CASSIREGIEKLFF
TGTGCCAGTAGTATCCGGGAAGGGATTGAAAAACTGTTTTTT
>TRBV5-1|.|.|TRBJ2-2
CASSLGGASWTGELFF
TGCGCCAGCAGCTTGGGCGGGGCTTCGTGGACCGGGGAGCTGTTTTTT
>TRBV5-1|.|.|TRBJ2-7
CASSLAGIIGDEQYF
TGCGCCAGCAGCTTGGCCGGGATAATAGGAGACGAGCAGTACTTC
>TRBV12-5|.|once|TRBJ2-5
CASGFEQGTQYF
TGTGCTAGTGGTTTTGAACAGGGGACCCAGTACTTC
>TRBV29-1|.|.|TRBJ2-2
CSVDARDSGTGELFF
TGCAGCGTTGACGCACGGGACTCCGGCACCGGGGAGCTGTTTTTT
>TRBV12-5|.|.|TRBJ2-2
CASGSQGSGELFF
TGTGCTAGTGGTTCACAGGGTTCCGGGGAGCTGTTTTTT
>TRBV9|TRBD2|.|TRBJ2-1
CASSATSGAYNEQFF
TGTGCCAGCAGCGCCACTAGCGGGGCATACAATGAGCAGTTCTTC
>TRBV14|.|.|TRBJ2-7
CASSQDREQPLNPYEQYF
TGTGCCAGCAGCCAAGATAGAGAACAGCCTTTGAACCCCTACGAGCAGTACTTC
>TRBV7-6|.|.|TRBJ2-5
CASSLISLQETQYF
TGTGCCAGCAGCTTAATATCGCTACAAGAGACCCAGTACTTC
>TRBV5-1|.|once|TRBJ1-1
CASSLEGVGTEAFF
TGCGCCAGCAGCTTGGAAGGGGTGGGAACTGAAGCTTTCTTT
>TRBV2|.|.|TRBJ2-1
CASSPDSSQFF
TGTGCCAGCAGTCCAGACAGTAGCCAGTTCTTC
>TRBV5-4|TRBD1|.|TRBJ1-2
CASSSQGARGYTF
TGTGCCAGCAGCTCACAGGGGGCGCGCGGCTACACCTTC
>TRBV5-1|TRBD2|.|TRBJ2-3
CASSRLAGGRTDTQYF
TGCGCCAGCAGCCGGCTAGCGGGAGGGCGCACAGATACGCAGTATTTT
>TRBV5-1|TRBD2|.|TRBJ2-1
CASSPEGLAGGNEQFF
TGCGCCAGCAGCCCCGAAGGACTAGCGGGAGGCAATGAGCAGTTCTTC
>TRBV2|.|.|TRBJ1-2
CASSWSRGGYTF
TGTGCCAGCAGTTGGTCTCGGGGTGGCTACACCTTC
>TRBV25-1|.|.|TRBJ1-2
CASSEYIYGYTF
TGTGCCAGCAGTGAATACATTTATGGCTACACCTTC
>TRBV6-5|.|.|TRBJ2-7
CASRRQDRSYEQYF
TGTGCCAGCAGGAGACAGGACAGATCCTACGAGCAGTACTTC
>TRBV2|TRBD2|.|TRBJ2-2
CASKPSGGGRVTGELFF
TGTGCCAGCAAGCCTAGCGGGGGGGGTCGTGTCACCGGGGAGCTGTTTTTT
>TRBV7-2|.|.|TRBJ1-5
CASSLQGNQPQHF
TGTGCCAGCAGTTTACAGGGAAATCAGCCCCAGCATTTT
>TRBV5-1|.|.|TRBJ1-1
CASSTTGTTNTEAFF
TGCGCCAGCAGCACAACCGGGACAACGAACACTGAAGCTTTCTTT
>TRBV6-1|TRBD2|.|TRBJ2-5
CASSEGPSGRIWTQYF
TGTGCCAGCAGTGAAGGGCCTAGCGGGAGGATCTGGACCCAGTACTTC
>TRBV7-2|TRBD1|.|TRBJ2-7
CASSERQGATYEQYF
TGTGCCAGCAGCGAACGACAGGGGGCCACCTACGAGCAGTACTTC
>TRBV30|.|.|TRBJ1-2
CAWRTGVANYGYTF
TGTGCCTGGAGGACAGGTGTAGCTAACTATGGCTACACCTTC
>TRBV30|.|.|TRBJ1-2
CAGTRYNYGYTF
TGTGCCGGGACTCGTTATAACTATGGCTACACCTTC
>TRBV5-1|TRBD1|.|TRBJ2-5
CASSRDSQQETQYF
TGCGCCAGCAGCAGGGACAGTCAACAAGAGACCCAGTACTTC
>TRBV7-2|.|.|TRBJ1-2
CASSFGVNYGYTF
TGTGCCAGCAGCTTTGGAGTCAACTATGGCTACACCTTC
>TRBV9|TRBD1|.|TRBJ2-1
CASSAHGTVSYNEQFF
TGTGCCAGCAGCGCCCACGGGACAGTGTCCTACAATGAGCAGTTCTTC
>TRBV6-6|.|.|TRBJ1-1
CASSYYGQNTEAFF
TGTGCCAGCAGTTACTATGGCCAGAACACTGAAGCTTTCTTT
>TRBV9|TRBD2|few|TRBJ2-1
CASSVDFREAHEQFF
TGTGCCAGCAGCGTCGATTTCCGGGAGGCCCATGAGCAGTTCTTC
>TRBV5-6|.|.|TRBJ2-5
CASSLVLAGVETQYF
TGTGCCAGCAGCTTGGTGCTGGCAGGGGTAGAGACCCAGTACTTC
>TRBV5-4|.|.|TRBJ2-7
CASSLAGTATYEQYF
TGTGCCAGCAGCTTGGCGGGGACTGCCACCTACGAGCAGTACTTC